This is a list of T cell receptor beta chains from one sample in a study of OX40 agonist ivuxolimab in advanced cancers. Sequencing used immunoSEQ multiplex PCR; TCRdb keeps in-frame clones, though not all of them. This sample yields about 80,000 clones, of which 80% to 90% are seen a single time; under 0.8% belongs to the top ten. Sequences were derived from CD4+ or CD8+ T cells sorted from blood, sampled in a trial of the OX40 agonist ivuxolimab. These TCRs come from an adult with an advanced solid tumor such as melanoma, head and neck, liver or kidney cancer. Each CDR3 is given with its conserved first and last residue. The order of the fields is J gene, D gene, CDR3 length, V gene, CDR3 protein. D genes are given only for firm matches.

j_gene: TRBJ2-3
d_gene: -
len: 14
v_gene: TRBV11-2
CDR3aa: CASSLEGLTDTQYF

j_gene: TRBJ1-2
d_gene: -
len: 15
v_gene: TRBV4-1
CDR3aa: CASSQEGGTDYGYTF

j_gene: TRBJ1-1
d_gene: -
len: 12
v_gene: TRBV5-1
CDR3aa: CASGNKNTEAFF

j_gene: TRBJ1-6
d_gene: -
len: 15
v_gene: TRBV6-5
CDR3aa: CASSYGGRTVFTLHF

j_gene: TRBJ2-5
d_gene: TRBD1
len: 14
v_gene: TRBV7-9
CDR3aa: CASSFGQGTETQYF

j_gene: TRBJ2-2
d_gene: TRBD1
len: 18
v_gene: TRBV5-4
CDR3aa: CASSPAQGGQGYTGELFF

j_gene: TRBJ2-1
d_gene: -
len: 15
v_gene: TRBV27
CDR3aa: CASSFKGTAYNEQFF

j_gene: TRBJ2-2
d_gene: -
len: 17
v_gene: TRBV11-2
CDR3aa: CASSSYSTAANTGELFF

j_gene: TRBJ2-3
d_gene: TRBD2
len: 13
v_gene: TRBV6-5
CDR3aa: CASSYPGGDTQYF

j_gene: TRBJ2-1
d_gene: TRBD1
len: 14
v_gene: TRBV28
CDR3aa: CASSLTGGLGEQFF

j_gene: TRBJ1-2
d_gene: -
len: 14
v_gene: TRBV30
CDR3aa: CAWSLYRTFYGYTF

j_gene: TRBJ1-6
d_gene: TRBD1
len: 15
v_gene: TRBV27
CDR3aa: CASSSTGTGISPLHF

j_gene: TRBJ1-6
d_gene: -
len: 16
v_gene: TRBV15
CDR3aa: CATSREGARLRSPLHF

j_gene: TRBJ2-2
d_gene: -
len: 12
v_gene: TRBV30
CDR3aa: CAWSPNTGELFF

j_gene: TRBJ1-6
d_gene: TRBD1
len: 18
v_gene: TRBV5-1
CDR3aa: CASSGGTGGRIDNSPLHF

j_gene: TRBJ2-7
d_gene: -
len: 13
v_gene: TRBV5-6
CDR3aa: CASSLAGVYEQYF

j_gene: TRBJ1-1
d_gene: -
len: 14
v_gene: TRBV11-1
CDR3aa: CASSWMDSNTEAFF

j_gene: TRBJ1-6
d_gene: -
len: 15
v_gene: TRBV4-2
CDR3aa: CASSQDIRGGSPLHF

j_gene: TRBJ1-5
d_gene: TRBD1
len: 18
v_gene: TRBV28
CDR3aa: CASNPGQGDLYSNQPQHF

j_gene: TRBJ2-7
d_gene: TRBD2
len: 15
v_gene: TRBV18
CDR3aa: CASSPGRGGSYEQYF

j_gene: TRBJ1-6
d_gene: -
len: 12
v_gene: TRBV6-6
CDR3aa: CASSLENSPLHF

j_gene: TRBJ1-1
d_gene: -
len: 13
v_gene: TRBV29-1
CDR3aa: CSSLLWKNTEAFF

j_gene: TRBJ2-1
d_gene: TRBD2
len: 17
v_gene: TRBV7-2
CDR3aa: CASSWTSGRGTYNEQFF

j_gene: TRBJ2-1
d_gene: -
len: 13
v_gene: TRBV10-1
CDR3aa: CASSESVATEQFF